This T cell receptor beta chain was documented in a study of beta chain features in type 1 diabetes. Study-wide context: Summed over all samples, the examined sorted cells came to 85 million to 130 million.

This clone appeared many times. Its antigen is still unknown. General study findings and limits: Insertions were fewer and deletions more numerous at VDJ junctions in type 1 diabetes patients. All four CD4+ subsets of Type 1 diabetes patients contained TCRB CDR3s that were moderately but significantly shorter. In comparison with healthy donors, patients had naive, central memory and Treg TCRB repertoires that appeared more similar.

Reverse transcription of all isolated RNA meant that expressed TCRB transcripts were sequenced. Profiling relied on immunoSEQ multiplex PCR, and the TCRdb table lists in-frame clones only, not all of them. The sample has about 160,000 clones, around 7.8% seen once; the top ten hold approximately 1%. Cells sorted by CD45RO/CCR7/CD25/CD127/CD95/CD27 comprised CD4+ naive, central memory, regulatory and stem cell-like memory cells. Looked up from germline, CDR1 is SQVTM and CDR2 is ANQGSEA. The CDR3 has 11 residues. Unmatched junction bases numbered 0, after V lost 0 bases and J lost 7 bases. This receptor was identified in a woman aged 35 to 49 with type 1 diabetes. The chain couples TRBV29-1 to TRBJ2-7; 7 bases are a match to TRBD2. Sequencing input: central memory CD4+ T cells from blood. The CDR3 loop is CSVEDGREQYF. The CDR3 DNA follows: TGCAGCGTTGAAGACGGGAGGGAGCAGTACTTC.